This T cell receptor (beta chain) was profiled in a study of shared clonotypes between healthy human individuals. The genomic DNA of each subset was split evenly across several immunoSEQ plates. The method was immunoSEQ multiplex PCR; TCRdb's version includes in-frame clones alone and lacks a portion of them. Of 2 million to 2.5 million clones detected, 80% to 95% appear once; the ten largest clones hold 0.37%. There were only Caucasian adults among the donors, and all lived in Nashville, Tennessee. The V end lost 5 bases, the J end lost 8 bases, and 18 bases lay between the germline ends. Per the germline V gene, CDR1 is GTSNPN and CDR2 is SVGIG (reference sequence). This CDR3 is built from 14 residues.

The receptor comes from a man aged 18 to 30 in good health. Some clones in this sample may be carry-over from other donors' samples. The sequencing sample was made of naive CD4+ T cells from PBMCs. Noted subset: CD45RA+ positively selected. The V and J genes are TRBV30 and TRBJ1-4; maybe TRBD1 (5 bases). In DNA form, the CDR3 reads TGTGCCTGGGGCAAGGGACGGGGTATAGAAAAACTGTTTTTT. This gives the protein CAWGKGRGIEKLFF.